The clone carrying this TCR beta chain was detected many times. cDNA molecules, individually, were tagged with unique molecular identifiers. Each CDR3 protein gets one entry after TCRdb re-called the 5' RACE reads with MiXCR. The data show tens of thousands of distinct CDR3 sequences, 5.5% to 6.5% seen once. This sample is part of a study of early T cells in non-severe SARS-CoV-2 infection. Between the trimmed V and J ends, which lost 6 bases and 5 bases, there was a span of 12 bases. Germline CDR1 KGHSH, CDR2 LQKENI. This CDR3 is built from 13 residues. The sequence was obtained from an adult who was a healthcare worker with PCR-confirmed SARS-CoV-2 infection or an uninfected control (not recorded which). Sequenced input: whole blood. The chain combines TRBV18 with TRBJ2-3; no clear D. The CDR3 reads CASSLTPGDTQYF. In nucleotides, the CDR3 is TGTGCCAGCTCCCTTACGCCCGGAGATACGCAGTATTTT. Combining the CDR3 with reference TRBV18 and TRBJ2-3 gives the whole variable domain NAGVMQNPRHLVRRRGQEARLRCSPMKGHSHVYWYRQLPEEGLKFMVYLQKENIIDESGMPKERFSAEFPKEGPSILRIQQVVRGDSAAYFCASSLTPGDTQYFGPGTRLTVL.